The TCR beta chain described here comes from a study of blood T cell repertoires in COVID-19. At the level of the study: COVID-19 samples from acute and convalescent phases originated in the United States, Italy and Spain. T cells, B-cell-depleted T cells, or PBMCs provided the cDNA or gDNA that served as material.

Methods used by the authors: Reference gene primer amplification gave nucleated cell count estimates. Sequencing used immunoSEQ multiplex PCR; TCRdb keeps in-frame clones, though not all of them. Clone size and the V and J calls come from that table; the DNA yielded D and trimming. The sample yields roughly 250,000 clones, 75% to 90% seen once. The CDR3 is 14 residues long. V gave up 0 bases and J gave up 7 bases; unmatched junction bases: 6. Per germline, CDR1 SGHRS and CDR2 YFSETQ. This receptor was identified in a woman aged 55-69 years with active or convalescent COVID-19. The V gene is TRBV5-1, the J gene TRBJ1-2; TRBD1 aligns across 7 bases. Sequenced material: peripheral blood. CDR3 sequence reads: CASSLEGAPGGYTF. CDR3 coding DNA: TGCGCCAGCAGCTTGGAGGGGGCGCCGGGTGGCTACACCTTC. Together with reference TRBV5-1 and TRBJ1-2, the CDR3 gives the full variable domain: KAGVTQTPRYLIKTRGQQVTLSCSPISGHRSVSWYQQTPGQGLQFLFEYFSETQRNKGNFPGRFSGRQFSNSRSEMNVSTLELGDSALYLCASSLEGAPGGYTFGSGTRLTVV.